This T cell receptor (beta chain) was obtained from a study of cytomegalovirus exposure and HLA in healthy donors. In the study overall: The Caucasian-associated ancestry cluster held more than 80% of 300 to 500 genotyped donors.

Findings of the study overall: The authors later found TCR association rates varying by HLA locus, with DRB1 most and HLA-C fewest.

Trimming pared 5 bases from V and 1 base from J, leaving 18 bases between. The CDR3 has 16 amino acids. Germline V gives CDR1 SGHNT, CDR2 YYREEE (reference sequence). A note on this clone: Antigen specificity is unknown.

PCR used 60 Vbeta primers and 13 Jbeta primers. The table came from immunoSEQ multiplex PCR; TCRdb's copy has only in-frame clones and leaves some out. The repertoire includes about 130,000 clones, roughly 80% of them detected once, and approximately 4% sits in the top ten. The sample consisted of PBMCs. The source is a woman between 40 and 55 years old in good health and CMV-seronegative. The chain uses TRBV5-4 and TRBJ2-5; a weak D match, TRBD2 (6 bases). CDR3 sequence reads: CASSRRREDLQETQYF. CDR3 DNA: TGTGCCAGCAGTCGGCGGAGGGAGGACCTCCAAGAGACCCAGTACTTC.